These 5 T cell receptor beta chains were sequenced from one sample in a study of OX40 agonist ivuxolimab in advanced cancers. Measured with immunoSEQ multiplex PCR; TCRdb has only the in-frame clones, and not every one. Of about 31,000 clones in the sample, 87% were seen once. Sequencing used CD4+ or CD8+ T cells sorted from blood, obtained in a trial of the OX40 agonist ivuxolimab. Receptors originate from an adult with an advanced solid tumor such as melanoma, head and neck, liver or kidney cancer.

CDR3 sequence reads: CSVSRTGDGYTF. In nucleotides, the CDR3 is TGCAGCGTTAGTAGGACAGGGGATGGCTACACCTTC. V and J are TRBV29-1 and TRBJ1-2, with TRBD1 matching over 9 bases. Germline V gene sequence: CDR1 SQVTM, CDR2 ANQGSEA. The CDR3 length is 12 residues. After removal of 5 bases from V and 6 bases from J, the junction contained 4 bases not matched to a gene.

In DNA form, the CDR3 reads TGCGCCAGCAGCCAAGGAGTCCCCCAAAAAGAAAAACTGTTTTTT. It codes for CASSQGVPQKEKLFF. This chain uses TRBV4-1 with TRBJ1-4, with no clear D. Between the trimmed V and J ends, which lost 1 base and 8 bases, there was a span of 14 bases. CDR1 is MGHRA, CDR2 YSYEKL, per germline. The CDR3 is 15 residues long.

The rearrangement links TRBV18 to TRBJ2-7; D is undetermined. CDR1 is KGHSH and CDR2 is LQKENI in the germline V gene. This CDR3 region has 13 residues. V lost 4 bases and J 0 bases, leaving 7 bases between the germline ends. The CDR3 coding sequence is TGTGCCAGCTCACGGCTGTCCTCCTACGAGCAGTACTTC. It translates to CASSRLSSYEQYF.

The CDR3 sequence is CASRDHTEAFF. The CDR3 region has the DNA TGTGCTTCCAGGGACCACACTGAAGCTTTCTTT. The chain is built from TRBV28 and TRBJ1-1; a weak D match, TRBD1 (5 bases). Germline V gene sequence: CDR1 MDHEN, CDR2 SYDVKM. CDR3 size: 11 residues.

This chain uses TRBV18 with TRBJ2-7; D possibly corresponds to TRBD2 (5 bases). The CDR3 spans 14 residues. Per the germline V gene, CDR1 is KGHSH and CDR2 is LQKENI. The ends were cut back, 1 base at V and 2 bases at J, with 9 bases in the middle. The CDR3 DNA sequence: TGTGCCAGCTCACCACTAGCGTCAACCTACGAGCAGTACTTC. Translating gives CASSPLASTYEQYF. The variable domain in full, completed from reference TRBV18 and TRBJ2-7, reads NAGVMQNPRHLVRRRGQEARLRCSPMKGHSHVYWYRQLPEEGLKFMVYLQKENIIDESGMPKERFSAEFPKEGPSILRIQQVVRGDSAAYFCASSPLASTYEQYFGPGTRLTVT.